This T cell receptor beta chain came from a study of cytomegalovirus exposure and HLA in healthy donors. The ends lost 8 bases at V and 3 bases at J; junction bases unmatched: 8. The CDR3 has 16 amino acids. Per germline, CDR1 SNHLY and CDR2 FYNNEI. The PCR used 60 Vbeta and 13 Jbeta primers. Libraries were prepared by immunoSEQ multiplex PCR; TCRdb keeps only in-frame clonotypes and omits some of them. Among roughly 190,000 clones listed, around four fifths were seen once. Regarding this clone: Its specificity is unknown.

Study-wide points: Some V segments (TRBV6-2 and TRBV6-3 among them) were excluded as indistinguishable. Most CMV-associated TCR beta chains were later found to appear HLA-restricted. Reports indicate that TCR beta sequences accurately predicted the HLA-A and HLA-B alleles of most subjects.

Specimen: PBMCs. The chain recombines TRBV2 with TRBJ2-2, with TRBD1 matching over 11 bases. The origin of this receptor is a woman aged 18-29 years in good health and CMV-seronegative. CDR3 DNA sequence: TGTGCCAGCCAATGGACAGGGGGCGGGGACACCGGGGAGCTGTTTTTT. Translating it yields CASQWTGGGDTGELFF.